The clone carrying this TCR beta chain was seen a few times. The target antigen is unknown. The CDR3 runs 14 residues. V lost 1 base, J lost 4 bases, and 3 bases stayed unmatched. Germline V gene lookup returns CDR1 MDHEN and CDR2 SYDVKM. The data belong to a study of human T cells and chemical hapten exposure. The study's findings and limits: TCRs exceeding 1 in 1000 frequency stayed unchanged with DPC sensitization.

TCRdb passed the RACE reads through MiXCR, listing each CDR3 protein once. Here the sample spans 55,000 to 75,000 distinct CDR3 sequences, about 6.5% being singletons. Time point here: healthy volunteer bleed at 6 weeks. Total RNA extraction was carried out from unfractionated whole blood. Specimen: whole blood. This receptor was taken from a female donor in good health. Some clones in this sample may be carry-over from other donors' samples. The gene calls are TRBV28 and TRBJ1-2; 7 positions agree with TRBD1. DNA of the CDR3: TGTGCCAGCAGTTTATTGGCAGGGGGCTATGGCTACACCTTC. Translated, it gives CASSLLAGGYGYTF.